The sequence of this T cell receptor beta chain was determined in a study of blood T cell repertoires in COVID-19. The CDR3 spans 12 residues. CDR1 and CDR2 from the germline V gene are SGHRS and YFSETQ. V lost 4 bases, J lost 8 bases, and 10 bases lay in between. TCRdb keeps only in-frame clones here, not all; method: immunoSEQ multiplex PCR. The sample has under 450,000 clones, roughly 87% seen once; the top ten hold approximately 5%. The specimen sequenced was PBMCs or T cells enriched from blood (not recorded which). This rearrangement joins TRBV5-1 to TRBJ2-1; the D gene is possibly TRBD2 (5 bases). The sequence was collected from a woman aged 50 to 60 who had recovered from COVID-19. CDR3 DNA sequence: TGCGCCAGCAGCGGACTGGGAGATGAGCAGTTCTTC. Translated: CASSGLGDEQFF. Variable domain in full (rest from reference TRBV5-1 and TRBJ2-1): KAGVTQTPRYLIKTRGQQVTLSCSPISGHRSVSWYQQTPGQGLQFLFEYFSETQRNKGNFPGRFSGRQFSNSRSEMNVSTLELGDSALYLCASSGLGDEQFFGPGTRLTVL.